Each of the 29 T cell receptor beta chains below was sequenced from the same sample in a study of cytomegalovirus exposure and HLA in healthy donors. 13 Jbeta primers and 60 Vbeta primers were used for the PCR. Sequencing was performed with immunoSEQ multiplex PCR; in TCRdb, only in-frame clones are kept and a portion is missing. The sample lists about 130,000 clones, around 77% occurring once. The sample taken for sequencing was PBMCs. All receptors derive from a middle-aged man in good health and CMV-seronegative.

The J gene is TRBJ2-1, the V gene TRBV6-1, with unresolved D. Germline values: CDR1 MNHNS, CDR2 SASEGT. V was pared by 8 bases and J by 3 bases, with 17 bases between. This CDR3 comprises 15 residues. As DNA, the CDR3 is TGTGCCAGCTCCTCCGCCCAGGTTAGCTACAATGAGCAGTTCTTC. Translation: CASSSAQVSYNEQFF.

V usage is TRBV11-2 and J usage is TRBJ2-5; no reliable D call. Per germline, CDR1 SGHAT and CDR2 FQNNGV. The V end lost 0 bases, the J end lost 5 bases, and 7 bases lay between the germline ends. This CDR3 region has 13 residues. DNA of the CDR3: TGTGCCAGCAGCTTAGATCTATGGGAGACCCAGTACTTC. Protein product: CASSLDLWETQYF.

This chain's CDR3 is CASSIRGGLAGVFDEQFF. The CDR3 nucleotides read TGTGCCAGTAGTATAAGGGGGGGGCTAGCGGGAGTGTTCGATGAGCAGTTCTTC. The rearrangement joins TRBV19 to TRBJ2-1, with 10 bases lining up with TRBD2. V was pared by 2 bases and J by 8 bases, with 15 bases of the junction left unmatched. Germline assignment: CDR1 LNHDA and CDR2 SQIVND (reference sequence). The CDR3 is made up of 18 amino acids.

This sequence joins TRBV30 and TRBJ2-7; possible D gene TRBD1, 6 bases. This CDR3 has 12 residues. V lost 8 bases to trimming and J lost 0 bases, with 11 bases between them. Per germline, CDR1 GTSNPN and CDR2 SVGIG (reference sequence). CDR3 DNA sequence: TGTGCCGGGACACTTAACTCCTACGAGCAGTACTTC. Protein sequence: CAGTLNSYEQYF.

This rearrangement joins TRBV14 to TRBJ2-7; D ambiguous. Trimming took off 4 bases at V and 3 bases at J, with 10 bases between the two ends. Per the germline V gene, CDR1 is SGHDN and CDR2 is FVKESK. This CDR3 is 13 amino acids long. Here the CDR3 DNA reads TGTGCCAGCAGCCCGGGTAGATACTACGAGCAGTACTTC. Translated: CASSPGRYYEQYF.

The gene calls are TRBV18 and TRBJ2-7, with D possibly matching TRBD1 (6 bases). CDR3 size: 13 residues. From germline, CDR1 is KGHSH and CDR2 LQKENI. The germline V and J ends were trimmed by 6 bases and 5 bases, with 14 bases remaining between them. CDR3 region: CASSYREGDEQYF. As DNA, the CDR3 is TGTGCCAGCTCCTACAGGGAAGGGGACGAGCAGTACTTC.

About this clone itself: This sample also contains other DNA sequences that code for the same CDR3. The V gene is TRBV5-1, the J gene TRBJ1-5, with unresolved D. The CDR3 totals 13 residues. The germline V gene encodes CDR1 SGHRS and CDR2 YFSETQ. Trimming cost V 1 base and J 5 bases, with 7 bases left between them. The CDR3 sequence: CASSLMGDQPQHF. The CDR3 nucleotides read TGCGCCAGCAGCTTGATGGGAGATCAGCCCCAGCATTTT.

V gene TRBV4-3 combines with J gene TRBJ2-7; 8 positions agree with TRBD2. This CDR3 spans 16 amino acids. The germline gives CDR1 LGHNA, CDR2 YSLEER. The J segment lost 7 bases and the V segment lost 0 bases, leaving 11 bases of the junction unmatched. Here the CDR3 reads CASSQDRFRGGEEQYF. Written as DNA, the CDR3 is TGCGCCAGCAGCCAAGATAGGTTCCGGGGGGGCGAGGAGCAGTACTTC.

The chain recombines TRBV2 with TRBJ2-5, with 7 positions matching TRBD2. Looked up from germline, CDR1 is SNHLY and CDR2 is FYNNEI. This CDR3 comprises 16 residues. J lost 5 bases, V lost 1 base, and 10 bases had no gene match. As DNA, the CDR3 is TGTGCCAGCAGTGAAGGGGTTGGGGGGAGGGGCGAGACCCAGTACTTC. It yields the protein CASSEGVGGRGETQYF. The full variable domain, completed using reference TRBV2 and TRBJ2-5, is EPEVTQTPSHQVTQMGQEVILRCVPISNHLYFYWYRQILGQKVEFLVSFYNNEISEKSEIFDDQFSVERPDGSNFTLKIRSTKLEDSAMYFCASSEGVGGRGETQYFGPGTRLLVL.

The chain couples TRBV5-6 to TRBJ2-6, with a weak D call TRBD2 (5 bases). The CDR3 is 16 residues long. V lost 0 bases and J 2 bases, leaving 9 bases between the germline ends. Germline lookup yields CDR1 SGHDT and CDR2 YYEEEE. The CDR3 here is CASSLGAGAGANVLTF. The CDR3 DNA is TGTGCCAGCAGCTTGGGGGCCGGGGCTGGGGCCAACGTCCTGACTTTC. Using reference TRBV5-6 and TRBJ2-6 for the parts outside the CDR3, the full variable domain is DAGVTQSPTHLIKTRGQQVTLRCSPKSGHDTVSWYQQALGQGPQFIFQYYEEEERQRGNFPDRFSGHQFPNYSSELNVNALLLGDSALYLCASSLGAGAGANVLTFGAGSRLTVL.

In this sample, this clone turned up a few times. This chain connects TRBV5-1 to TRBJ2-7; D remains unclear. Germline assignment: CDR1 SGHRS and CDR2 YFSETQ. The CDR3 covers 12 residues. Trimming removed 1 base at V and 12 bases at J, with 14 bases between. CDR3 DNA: TGCGCCAGCAGCTTGTCCCCTGGAGCATGGTACTTC. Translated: CASSLSPGAWYF. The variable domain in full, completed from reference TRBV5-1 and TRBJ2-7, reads KAGVTQTPRYLIKTRGQQVTLSCSPISGHRSVSWYQQTPGQGLQFLFEYFSETQRNKGNFPGRFSGRQFSNSRSEMNVSTLELGDSALYLCASSLSPGAWYFGPGTRLTVT.

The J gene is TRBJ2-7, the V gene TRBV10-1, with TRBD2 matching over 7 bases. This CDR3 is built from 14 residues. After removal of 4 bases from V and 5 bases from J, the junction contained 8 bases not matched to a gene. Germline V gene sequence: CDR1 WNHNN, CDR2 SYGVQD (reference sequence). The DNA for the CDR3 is TGCGCCAGCAGTGGCGGCGGGGCGGGAGACGAGCAGTACTTC. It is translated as CASSGGGAGDEQYF.

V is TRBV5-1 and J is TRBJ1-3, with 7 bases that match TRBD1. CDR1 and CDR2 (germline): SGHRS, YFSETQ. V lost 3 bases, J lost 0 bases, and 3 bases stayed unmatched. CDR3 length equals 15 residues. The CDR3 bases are TGCGCCAGCAGCTCGGGGACAGACTCTGGAAACACCATATATTTT. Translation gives CASSSGTDSGNTIYF.

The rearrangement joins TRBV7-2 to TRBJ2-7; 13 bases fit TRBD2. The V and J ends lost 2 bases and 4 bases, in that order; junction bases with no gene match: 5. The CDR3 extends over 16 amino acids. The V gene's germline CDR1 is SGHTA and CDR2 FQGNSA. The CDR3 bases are TGTGCCAGCAGCTTATCGGGACTAGCGGGAATGTACGAGCAGTACTTC. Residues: CASSLSGLAGMYEQYF.

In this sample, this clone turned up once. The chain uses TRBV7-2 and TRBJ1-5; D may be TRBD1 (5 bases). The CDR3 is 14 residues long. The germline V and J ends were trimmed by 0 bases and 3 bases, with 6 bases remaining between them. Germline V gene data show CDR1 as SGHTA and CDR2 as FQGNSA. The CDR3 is CASSLADTNQPQHF. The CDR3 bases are TGTGCCAGCAGCTTAGCGGACACCAATCAGCCCCAGCATTTT.

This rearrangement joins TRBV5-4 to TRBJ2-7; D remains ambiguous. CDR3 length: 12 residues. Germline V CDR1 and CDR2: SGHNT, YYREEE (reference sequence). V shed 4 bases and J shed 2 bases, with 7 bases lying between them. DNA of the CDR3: TGTGCCAGCAGCACGAGAACCTACGAGCAGTACTTC. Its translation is CASSTRTYEQYF.

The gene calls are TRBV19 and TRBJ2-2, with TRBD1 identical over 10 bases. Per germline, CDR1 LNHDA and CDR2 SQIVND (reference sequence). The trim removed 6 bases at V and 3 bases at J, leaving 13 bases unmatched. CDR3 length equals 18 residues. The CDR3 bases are TGTGCCAGTAGACCAACCGCCCGGGACAGGGGTTACACCGGGGAGCTGTTTTTT. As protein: CASRPTARDRGYTGELFF. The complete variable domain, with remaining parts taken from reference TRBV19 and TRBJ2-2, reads DGGITQSPKYLFRKEGQNVTLSCEQNLNHDAMYWYRQDPGQGLRLIYYSQIVNDFQKGDIAEGYSVSREKKESFPLTVTSAQKNPTAFYLCASRPTARDRGYTGELFFGEGSRLTVL.

The DNA of the CDR3 is TGTGCCAGCAGCTTAGATCCCGGGGTGGGAAACACCATATATTTT. This gives the protein CASSLDPGVGNTIYF. The rearrangement uses TRBV7-2 and TRBJ1-3; D remains unclear. Germline values: CDR1 SGHTA, CDR2 FQGNSA. Trimming took off 1 base at V and 4 bases at J, with 11 bases between the two ends. This CDR3 comprises 15 residues. Full variable domain (outside the CDR3, taken from reference TRBV7-2 and TRBJ1-3): GAGVSQSPSNKVTEKGKDVELRCDPISGHTALYWYRQSLGQGLEFLIYFQGNSAPDKSGLPSDRFSAERTGGSVSTLTIQRTQQEDSAVYLCASSLDPGVGNTIYFGEGSWLTVV.

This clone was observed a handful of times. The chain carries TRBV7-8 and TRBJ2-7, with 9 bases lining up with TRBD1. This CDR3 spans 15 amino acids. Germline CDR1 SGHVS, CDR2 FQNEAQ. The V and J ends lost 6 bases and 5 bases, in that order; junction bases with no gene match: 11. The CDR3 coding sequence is TGTGCCAGCAGTGAATTCCGGGACAGGGTCCACGAGCAGTACTTC. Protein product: CASSEFRDRVHEQYF.

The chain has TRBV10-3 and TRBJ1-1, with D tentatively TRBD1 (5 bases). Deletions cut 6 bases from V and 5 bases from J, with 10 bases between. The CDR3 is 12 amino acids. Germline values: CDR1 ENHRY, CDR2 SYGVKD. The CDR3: CAIRAGSTEAFF. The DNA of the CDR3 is TGTGCCATCAGAGCAGGGTCAACTGAAGCTTTCTTT.

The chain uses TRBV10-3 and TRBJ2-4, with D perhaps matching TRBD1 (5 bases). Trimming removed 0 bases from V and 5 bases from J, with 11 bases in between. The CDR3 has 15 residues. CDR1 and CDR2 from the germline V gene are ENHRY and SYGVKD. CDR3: CAISESRQGQNIQYF. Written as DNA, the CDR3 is TGTGCCATCAGTGAGTCTAGGCAGGGCCAAAACATTCAGTACTTC.

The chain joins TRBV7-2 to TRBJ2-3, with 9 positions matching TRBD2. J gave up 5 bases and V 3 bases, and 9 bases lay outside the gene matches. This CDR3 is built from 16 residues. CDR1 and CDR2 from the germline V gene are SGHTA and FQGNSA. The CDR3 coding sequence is TGTGCCAGCAGCTTCTTCGCAGCGGGAGGTGGAGATACGCAGTATTTT. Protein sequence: CASSFFAAGGGDTQYF.

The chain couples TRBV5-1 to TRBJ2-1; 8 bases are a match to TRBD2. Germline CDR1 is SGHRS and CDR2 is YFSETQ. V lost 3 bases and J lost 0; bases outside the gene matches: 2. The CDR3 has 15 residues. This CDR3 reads CASSSGTSSYNEQFF. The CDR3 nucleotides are TGCGCCAGCAGCTCCGGGACTAGCTCCTACAATGAGCAGTTCTTC.

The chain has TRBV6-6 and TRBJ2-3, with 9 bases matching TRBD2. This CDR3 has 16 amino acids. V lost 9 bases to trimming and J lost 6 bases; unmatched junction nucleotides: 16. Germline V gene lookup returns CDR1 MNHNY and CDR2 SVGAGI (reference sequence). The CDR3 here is CASHGDELAGLDTQYF. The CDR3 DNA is TGTGCCAGTCACGGGGATGAACTAGCGGGCCTCGATACGCAGTATTTT.

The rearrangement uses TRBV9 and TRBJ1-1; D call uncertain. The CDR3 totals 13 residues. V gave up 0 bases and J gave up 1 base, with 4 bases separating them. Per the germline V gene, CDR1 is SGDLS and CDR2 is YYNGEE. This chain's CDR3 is CASSVAKNTEAFF. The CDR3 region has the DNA TGTGCCAGCAGCGTAGCCAAGAACACTGAAGCTTTCTTT.

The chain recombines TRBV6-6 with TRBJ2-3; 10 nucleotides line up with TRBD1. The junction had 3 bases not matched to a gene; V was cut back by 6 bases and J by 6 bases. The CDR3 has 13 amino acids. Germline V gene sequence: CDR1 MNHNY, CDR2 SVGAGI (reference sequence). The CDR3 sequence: CASRDRGPDTQYF. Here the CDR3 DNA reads TGTGCCAGCAGAGACAGGGGGCCGGATACGCAGTATTTT.

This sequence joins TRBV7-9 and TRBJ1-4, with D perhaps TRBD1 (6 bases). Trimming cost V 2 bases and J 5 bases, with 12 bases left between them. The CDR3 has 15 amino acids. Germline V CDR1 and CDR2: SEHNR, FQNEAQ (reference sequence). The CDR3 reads CASSLTQGQNEKLFF. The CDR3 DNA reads TGTGCCAGCAGCTTAACGCAGGGACAAAATGAAAAACTGTTTTTT.

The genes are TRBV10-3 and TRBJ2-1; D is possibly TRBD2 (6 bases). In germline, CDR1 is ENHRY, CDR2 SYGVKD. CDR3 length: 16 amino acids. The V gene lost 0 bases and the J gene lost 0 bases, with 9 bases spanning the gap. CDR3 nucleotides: TGTGCCATCAGTGAGTCGCGCGGGGACTCCTACAATGAGCAGTTCTTC. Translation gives CAISESRGDSYNEQFF.

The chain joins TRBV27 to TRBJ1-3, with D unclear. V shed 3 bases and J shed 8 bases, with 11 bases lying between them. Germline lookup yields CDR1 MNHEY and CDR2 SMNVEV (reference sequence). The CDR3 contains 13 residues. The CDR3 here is CASSFETGDTIYF. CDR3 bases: TGTGCCAGCAGTTTTGAAACCGGGGACACCATATATTTT.